This record concerns one TCR beta chain sequence. The sample comes from a study of early T cells in non-severe SARS-CoV-2 infection. CDR1 is MDHEN, CDR2 SYDVKM, per germline. V shed 2 bases, J shed 9 bases, and the junction held 7 bases outside the gene matches. CDR3 length: 15 residues. Unique molecular identifier tags were affixed to discrete cDNA molecules. TCRdb used MiXCR to reprocess the 5' RACE reads, holding one entry per CDR3 protein. The profile shows more than 75,000 distinct CDR3 sequences, under 15% of them singletons. This receptor was obtained from an adult who was a healthcare worker with PCR-confirmed SARS-CoV-2 infection or an uninfected control (not recorded which). This chain uses TRBV28 with TRBJ1-6; 7 bases map to TRBD1. Sequencing input: whole blood. The CDR3 spells CASSLRDRDVSPLHF. CDR3 DNA: TGTGCCAGCAGTTTACGGGACAGAGATGTTTCACCCCTCCACTTT.